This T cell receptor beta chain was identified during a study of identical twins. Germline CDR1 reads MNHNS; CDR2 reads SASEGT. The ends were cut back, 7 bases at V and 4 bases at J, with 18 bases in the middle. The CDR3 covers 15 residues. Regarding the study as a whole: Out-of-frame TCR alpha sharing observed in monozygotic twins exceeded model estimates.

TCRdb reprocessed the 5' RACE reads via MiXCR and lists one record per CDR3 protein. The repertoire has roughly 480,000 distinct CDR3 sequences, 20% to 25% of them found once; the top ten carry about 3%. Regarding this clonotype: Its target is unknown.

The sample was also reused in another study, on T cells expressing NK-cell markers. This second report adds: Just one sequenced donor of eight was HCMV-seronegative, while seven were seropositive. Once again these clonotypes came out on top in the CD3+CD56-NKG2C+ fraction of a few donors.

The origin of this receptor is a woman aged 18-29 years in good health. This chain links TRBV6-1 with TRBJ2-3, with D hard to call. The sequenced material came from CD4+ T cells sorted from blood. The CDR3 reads CASKIHSAMPDTQYF. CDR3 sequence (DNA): TGTGCCAGCAAAATACACTCAGCAATGCCAGATACGCAGTATTTT.